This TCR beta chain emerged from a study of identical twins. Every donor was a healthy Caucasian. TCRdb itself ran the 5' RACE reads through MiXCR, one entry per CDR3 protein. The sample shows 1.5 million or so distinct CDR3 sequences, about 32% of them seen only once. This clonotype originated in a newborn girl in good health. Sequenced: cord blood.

The CDR3 protein is CASSSFQLAASTDTQYF. The CDR3 region has the DNA TGTGCCAGCAGTTCATTTCAACTAGCAGCGAGCACAGATACGCAGTATTTT. The J gene is TRBJ2-3, the V gene TRBV28; TRBD2 might be the D (6 bases). In germline, CDR1 is MDHEN, CDR2 SYDVKM. The CDR3 is 17 residues long. With 4 bases removed from V and 0 bases from J, the gap between germline ends came to 17 bases.